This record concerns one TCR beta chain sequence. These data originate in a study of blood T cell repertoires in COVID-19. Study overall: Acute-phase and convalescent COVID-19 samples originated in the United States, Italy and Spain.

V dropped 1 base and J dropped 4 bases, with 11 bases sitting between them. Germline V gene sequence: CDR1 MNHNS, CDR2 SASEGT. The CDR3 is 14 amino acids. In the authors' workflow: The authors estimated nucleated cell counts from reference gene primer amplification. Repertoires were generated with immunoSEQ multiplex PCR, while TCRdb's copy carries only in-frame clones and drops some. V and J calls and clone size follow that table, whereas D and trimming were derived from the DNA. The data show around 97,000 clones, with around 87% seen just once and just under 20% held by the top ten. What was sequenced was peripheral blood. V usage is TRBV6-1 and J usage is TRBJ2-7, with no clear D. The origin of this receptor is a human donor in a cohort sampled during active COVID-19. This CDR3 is CASSEDNTKYEQYF. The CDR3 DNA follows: TGTGCCAGCAGTGAAGATAACACTAAATACGAGCAGTACTTC.